This passage covers 23 T cell receptor beta chains from one sample sequenced in a study of shared clonotypes between healthy human individuals. The table came from immunoSEQ multiplex PCR; TCRdb's copy has only in-frame clones and leaves some out. This sample has approximately 1,500,000 clones, with about 98% found just once. Sequences were obtained from naive CD4+ T cells sorted from blood. Specified subset: CD45RA+ positively selected. The receptors come from a man aged 30 to 39 in good health.

The chain uses TRBV5-1 and TRBJ2-3; 7 nucleotides align to TRBD2. The CDR3 spans 17 residues. J was trimmed by 0 bases and V by 2 bases; bases with no gene match: 9. CDR1 SGHRS and CDR2 YFSETQ come from the germline V gene. CDR3 coding DNA: TGCGCCAGCAGCTTAGGATGGAGCGGGGTAAGCACAGATACGCAGTATTTT. It specifies CASSLGWSGVSTDTQYF. The whole variable domain, filled in from reference TRBV5-1 and TRBJ2-3, reads KAGVTQTPRYLIKTRGQQVTLSCSPISGHRSVSWYQQTPGQGLQFLFEYFSETQRNKGNFPGRFSGRQFSNSRSEMNVSTLELGDSALYLCASSLGWSGVSTDTQYFGPGTRLTVL.

The rearrangement uses TRBV7-9 and TRBJ2-1, with 9 bases aligning to TRBD2. CDR3 length: 16 amino acids. The V gene end was trimmed by 5 bases and the J gene end by 8 bases; junction bases not matched to a gene: 13. Germline V CDR1 and CDR2: SEHNR, FQNEAQ (reference sequence). Here the CDR3 reads CASSLGGLAGSDEQFF. The CDR3 DNA reads TGTGCCAGCAGCCTGGGGGGGCTAGCGGGATCTGATGAGCAGTTCTTC.

This clone was picked up one time. This chain links TRBV6-6 with TRBJ1-5; 7 bases fit TRBD1. This CDR3 has 15 residues. Germline CDR1 is MNHNY and CDR2 is SVGAGI (reference sequence). Trimming cost V 6 bases and J 2 bases; bases outside gene matches: 7. CDR3 DNA: TGTGCCAGCAGCTTGACAGGGAAGGGCAATCAGCCCCAGCATTTT. Protein: CASSLTGKGNQPQHF.

The table lists this clone with a count of one. The CDR3: CASSPDTRSYNEQFF. The CDR3 DNA follows: TGTGCCAGCAGTCCTGACACCCGCTCCTACAATGAGCAGTTCTTC. The chain combines TRBV7-6 with TRBJ2-1, with D hard to call. The CDR3 is 15 residues long. V was trimmed by 6 bases and J by 0 bases, leaving 12 bases between them. The germline V gene has CDR1 SGHVS and CDR2 FNYEAQ.

The rearrangement joins TRBV2 to TRBJ2-1; 7 bases map to TRBD1. The CDR3 extends over 15 amino acids. After removal of 5 bases from V and 6 bases from J, the junction contained 10 bases not matched to a gene. Germline V lookup: CDR1 SNHLY, CDR2 FYNNEI. This chain's CDR3 is CASSFRQGSFNEQFF. The CDR3 DNA reads TGTGCCAGCAGTTTCCGACAGGGATCATTCAATGAGCAGTTCTTC.

This chain links TRBV5-4 with TRBJ2-2; D is unclear. Trimming removed 2 bases from V and 7 bases from J, with 9 bases in between. The CDR3 sequence is 13 residues long. Germline V gene sequence: CDR1 SGHNT, CDR2 YYREEE (reference sequence). CDR3 residues: CASSLPGRGELFF. For the CDR3, the DNA is TGTGCCAGCAGCTTACCGGGCCGCGGGGAGCTGTTTTTT.

This chain joins TRBV5-4 and TRBJ2-2; no clear D. Trimming stripped 2 bases from V and 6 bases from J, with 8 bases between. CDR1 SGHNT and CDR2 YYREEE come from the germline V gene (reference sequence). This CDR3 region has 13 residues. The CDR3 loop is CASSFRDAGELFF. In DNA form, the CDR3 reads TGTGCCAGCAGCTTTCGTGACGCCGGGGAGCTGTTTTTT.

The CDR3 protein is CASSSTPTIPNQPQHF. The CDR3 coding sequence is TGTGCCAGCAGTTCCACCCCGACAATACCCAATCAGCCCCAGCATTTT. V and J are TRBV6-5 and TRBJ1-5; D gene unclear. CDR1 and CDR2 from the germline V gene are MNHEY and SVGAGI. Trimming took 4 bases from V and 3 from J, leaving 16 bases between them. The CDR3 is 16 amino acids.

The V gene is TRBV5-1, the J gene TRBJ1-3, with D hard to call. Trimming took 4 bases from V and 0 from J, leaving 14 bases between them. Germline values: CDR1 SGHRS, CDR2 YFSETQ. This CDR3 comprises 16 residues. DNA of the CDR3: TGCGCCAGCAGCCCAAGGGCCCCGAGCTCTGGAAACACCATATATTTT. Translation: CASSPRAPSSGNTIYF.

The CDR3 DNA sequence: TGTGCCAGCAGCCCCGGACAGGGGGCATCGGTGAACACTGAAGCTTTCTTT. The encoded protein is CASSPGQGASVNTEAFF. The chain employs TRBV11-3 and TRBJ1-1; 11 bases are a match to TRBD1. This CDR3 comprises 17 residues. Germline loops: CDR1 SGHNT, CDR2 YENEEA. The V gene end was trimmed by 5 bases and the J gene end by 0 bases; junction bases not matched to a gene: 8. The whole variable domain, remainder taken from reference TRBV11-3 and TRBJ1-1, is EAGVVQSPRYKIIEKKQPVAFWCNPISGHNTLYWYLQNLGQGPELLIRYENEEAVDDSQLPKDRFSAERLKGVDSTLKIQPAELGDSAVYLCASSPGQGASVNTEAFFGQGTRLTVV.

This rearrangement joins TRBV6-5 to TRBJ2-7, with 7 nucleotides matching TRBD1. This CDR3 contains 13 residues. Germline V gives CDR1 MNHEY, CDR2 SVGAGI. Trimming at V came to 6 bases and at J to 6 bases, leaving 8 bases not matched to a gene. CDR3 bases: TGTGCCAGCAGATATACAGGGGTAGGCGAGCAGTACTTC. This translates into CASRYTGVGEQYF.

The chain recombines TRBV6-5 with TRBJ2-1; D might be TRBD1 or TRBD2, each matching 5 bases. This CDR3 is 13 amino acids long. CDR1 is MNHEY and CDR2 is SVGAGI in the germline V gene. V lost 5 bases and J 10 bases, leaving 15 bases between the germline ends. The CDR3, as DNA: TGTGCCAGCAGTCCTCAGGGCCGGGACGAGCAGTTCTTC. As protein: CASSPQGRDEQFF.

Points on this clone: Other DNA sequences in the sample encode the same CDR3. This sequence joins TRBV6-5 and TRBJ2-7; D is possibly TRBD2 (6 bases). The CDR3 consists of 13 residues. Germline lookup yields CDR1 MNHEY and CDR2 SVGAGI. Trimming removed 6 bases at V and 0 bases at J, with 9 bases between. The CDR3 sequence: CASRNSGSYEQYF. CDR3 DNA: TGTGCCAGCAGGAATAGCGGCTCCTACGAGCAGTACTTC.

This clone was found a few times. The same CDR3 also results from other DNA sequences found in this sample. The chain uses TRBV5-1 and TRBJ2-7; possible D gene TRBD2, 6 bases. V was clipped by 4 bases and J by 3 bases, with 8 bases between them. Germline loops: CDR1 SGHRS, CDR2 YFSETQ. The CDR3 is 12 amino acids. CDR3 nucleotide sequence: TGCGCCAGCAGCCGGGACTTCTACGAGCAGTACTTC. Encoded protein: CASSRDFYEQYF.

The chain employs TRBV2 and TRBJ1-1, with TRBD1 as a possible D gene (5 bases). The CDR3 has 12 amino acids. V was shortened by 9 bases and J by 13 bases, with 21 bases between the two germline ends. Germline CDR1 SNHLY, CDR2 FYNNEI. The CDR3 sequence: CASQADSQGVFF. The CDR3 region has the DNA TGTGCCAGTCAAGCGGACTCTCAAGGGGTTTTCTTT.

V and J are TRBV27 and TRBJ2-2; D is perhaps TRBD1 (5 bases). Trimming removed 7 bases from V and 6 bases from J, with 18 bases in between. CDR1 is MNHEY, CDR2 SMNVEV, per germline (reference sequence). The CDR3 spans 15 residues. The CDR3 DNA sequence: TGTGCCAGCAATCCCGTGGGGCAGTACCCCGGGGAGCTGTTTTTT. This sequence encodes CASNPVGQYPGELFF.

J is TRBJ2-2 and V is TRBV6-5; D is uncertain. CDR1 and CDR2 (germline): MNHEY, SVGAGI. The V and J ends lost 4 bases and 4 bases respectively, with 7 bases between them. CDR3 length: 13 residues. CDR3 region: CASSLGVTGELFF. The CDR3 DNA reads as TGTGCCAGCAGTTTGGGTGTCACCGGGGAGCTGTTTTTT.

The gene calls are TRBV6-6 and TRBJ1-5, with 7 bases aligning to TRBD1. This CDR3 comprises 15 residues. J lost 4 bases, V lost 6 bases, and 9 bases had no gene match. Per germline, CDR1 MNHNY and CDR2 SVGAGI (reference sequence). The chain's CDR3 is CASRPNRGQNQPQHF. The CDR3 bases are TGTGCCAGCAGACCCAACAGGGGTCAGAATCAGCCCCAGCATTTT.

This clone has just one count. The chain is built from TRBV11-2 and TRBJ2-5, with D possibly TRBD1 on 6 matching bases. The CDR3 length is 14 residues. Trimming took off 3 bases at V and 5 bases at J, with 13 bases between the two ends. Germline-derived CDR1 and CDR2 are SGHAT and FQNNGV. The CDR3 bases are TGTGCCAGCAGCTTGAACAGGCAGGGGGAGACCCAGTACTTC. This encodes CASSLNRQGETQYF. Filled out from reference TRBV11-2 and TRBJ2-5, the complete variable domain reads EAGVAQSPRYKIIEKRQSVAFWCNPISGHATLYWYQQILGQGPKLLIQFQNNGVVDDSQLPKDRFSAERLKGVDSTLKIQPAKLEDSAVYLCASSLNRQGETQYFGPGTRLLVL.

The chain is built from TRBV6-6 and TRBJ1-5; tentatively, D is TRBD1 (5 bases). Germline V gene sequence: CDR1 MNHNY, CDR2 SVGAGI (reference sequence). Deletions cut 9 bases from V and 5 bases from J, with 17 bases between. This CDR3 has 14 residues. The CDR3 DNA follows: TGTGCCAGTAGGAGTCAGGGTTTCCATCAGCCCCAGCATTTT. Amino acid sequence: CASRSQGFHQPQHF.

This chain's CDR3 is CASSVTQGSYEQYF. For the CDR3, the DNA is TGTGCCAGCAGCGTGACACAGGGCTCCTACGAGCAGTACTTC. The V gene is TRBV9, the J gene TRBJ2-7, with D perhaps TRBD1 (6 bases). This CDR3 contains 14 residues. Trimming cost V 2 bases and J 0 bases, with 9 bases left between them. The V gene's germline CDR1 is SGDLS and CDR2 YYNGEE.

Of note for this clone: Other DNA sequences from this sample encode an identical CDR3 as well. This sequence joins TRBV5-1 and TRBJ2-5, with TRBD1 identical over 9 bases. CDR3 length: 14 amino acids. The germline CDR1 and CDR2 sequences are SGHRS and YFSETQ. V lost 0 bases to trimming and J lost 5 bases; unmatched junction nucleotides: 2. CDR3 coding DNA: TGCGCCAGCAGCTTGGGACAGGGGGGCGAGACCCAGTACTTC. It is translated as CASSLGQGGETQYF.

This sequence joins TRBV10-2 and TRBJ1-1, with D uncertain. CDR3 length equals 18 residues. V shed 3 bases and J shed 1 base, with 21 bases lying between them. CDR1 and CDR2 from the germline V gene are WSHSY and SAAADI. CDR3 in DNA: TGCGCCAGCAGTGATGGGCACCCCGGTAGTGCGGCGAACACTGAAGCTTTCTTT. It yields the protein CASSDGHPGSAANTEAFF.